This T cell receptor beta chain appears in the sequencing data of a study of blood T cell repertoires in COVID-19. About this clone itself: This same CDR3 is encoded by further DNA sequences in the sample.

Produced via immunoSEQ multiplex PCR; TCRdb's table is partial and in-frame only. The repertoire holds under 250,000 clones, with approximately 84% as singletons. The CDR3 is made up of 12 amino acids. Deletions cut 2 bases from V and 5 bases from J, with 5 bases between. Germline CDR1 KGHDR, CDR2 SFDVKD. This chain connects TRBV24-1 to TRBJ1-2, with D hard to call. The sequenced sample was peripheral blood. The clonotype comes from a man aged 45 to 65 with acute or convalescent COVID-19. CDR3 in amino acids: CATSDYGYGYTF. The CDR3 DNA sequence: TGTGCCACCAGTGATTACGGGTATGGCTACACCTTC.